This entry describes one T cell receptor beta chain. This specimen comes from a study of blood T cell repertoires in COVID-19. Germline CDR1 MNHEY, CDR2 SMNVEV (reference sequence). Trimming took 1 base from V and 5 from J, leaving 12 bases between them. The CDR3 length is 15 residues. The data were produced by immunoSEQ multiplex PCR, yet TCRdb's version contains in-frame clones alone and is incomplete. Here the sample spans roughly 520,000 clones, roughly 90% being singletons. The rearrangement links TRBV27 to TRBJ1-5, with TRBD1 as a possible D gene (6 bases). Sequenced input: PBMCs or T cells enriched from blood (not recorded which). This TCR came from a woman between 35 and 50 years old who had recovered from COVID-19. Written as DNA, the CDR3 is TGTGCCAGCAGTTTATTCTGGGGGCGTGATCAGCCCCAGCATTTT. Translating gives CASSLFWGRDQPQHF.